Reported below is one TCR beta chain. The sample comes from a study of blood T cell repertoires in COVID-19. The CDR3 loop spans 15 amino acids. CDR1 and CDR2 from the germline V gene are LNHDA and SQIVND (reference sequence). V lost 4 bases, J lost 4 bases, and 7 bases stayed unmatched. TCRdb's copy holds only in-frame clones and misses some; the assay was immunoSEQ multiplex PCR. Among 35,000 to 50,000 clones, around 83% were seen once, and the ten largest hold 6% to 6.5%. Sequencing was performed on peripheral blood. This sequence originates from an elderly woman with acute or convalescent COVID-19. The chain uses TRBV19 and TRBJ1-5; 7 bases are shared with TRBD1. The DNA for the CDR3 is TGTGCCAGTAGTACGACCCTACAGGGGAATCAGCCCCAGCATTTT. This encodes CASSTTLQGNQPQHF.